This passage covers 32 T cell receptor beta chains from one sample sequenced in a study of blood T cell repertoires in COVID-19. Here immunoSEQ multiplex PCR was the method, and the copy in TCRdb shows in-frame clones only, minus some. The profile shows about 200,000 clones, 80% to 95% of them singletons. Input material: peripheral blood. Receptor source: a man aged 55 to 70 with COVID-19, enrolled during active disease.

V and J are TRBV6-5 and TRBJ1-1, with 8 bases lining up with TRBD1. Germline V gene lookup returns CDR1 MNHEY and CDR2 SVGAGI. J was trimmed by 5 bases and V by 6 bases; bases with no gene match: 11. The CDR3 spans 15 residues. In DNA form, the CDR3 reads TGTGCCAGCAGAGACCCCGGACAGGGCGGGACTGAAGCTTTCTTT. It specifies CASRDPGQGGTEAFF.

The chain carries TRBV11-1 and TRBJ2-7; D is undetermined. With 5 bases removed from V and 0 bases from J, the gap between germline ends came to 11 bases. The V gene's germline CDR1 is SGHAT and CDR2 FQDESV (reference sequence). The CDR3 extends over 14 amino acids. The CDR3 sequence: CASSAAELSYEQYF. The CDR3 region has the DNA TGTGCCAGCAGCGCCGCGGAACTCTCCTACGAGCAGTACTTC.

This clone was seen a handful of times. This chain's CDR3 is CASSERGYTEAFF. For the CDR3, the DNA is TGTGCCAGCAGTGAAAGGGGTTACACTGAAGCTTTCTTT. The chain carries TRBV2 and TRBJ1-1; tentative D call: TRBD1 (5 bases). Germline CDR1 is SNHLY and CDR2 is FYNNEI. The germline V and J ends were trimmed by 2 bases and 3 bases, with 7 bases remaining between them. This CDR3 contains 13 residues.

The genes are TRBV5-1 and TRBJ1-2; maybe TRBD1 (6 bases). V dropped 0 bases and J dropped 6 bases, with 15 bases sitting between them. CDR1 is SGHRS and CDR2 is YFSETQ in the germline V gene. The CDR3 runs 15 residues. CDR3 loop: CASSLVGRGFDGYTF. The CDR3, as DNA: TGCGCCAGCAGCTTGGTCGGCAGGGGTTTCGATGGCTACACCTTC. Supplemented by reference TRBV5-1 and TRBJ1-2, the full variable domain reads KAGVTQTPRYLIKTRGQQVTLSCSPISGHRSVSWYQQTPGQGLQFLFEYFSETQRNKGNFPGRFSGRQFSNSRSEMNVSTLELGDSALYLCASSLVGRGFDGYTFGSGTRLTVV.

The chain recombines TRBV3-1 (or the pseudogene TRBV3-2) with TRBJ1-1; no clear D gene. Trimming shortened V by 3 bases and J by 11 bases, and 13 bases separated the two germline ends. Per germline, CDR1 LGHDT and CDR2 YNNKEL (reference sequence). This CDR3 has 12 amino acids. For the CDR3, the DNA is TGTGCCAGCAGCCATACTGAGGGAGAGGCTTTCTTT. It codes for CASSHTEGEAFF.

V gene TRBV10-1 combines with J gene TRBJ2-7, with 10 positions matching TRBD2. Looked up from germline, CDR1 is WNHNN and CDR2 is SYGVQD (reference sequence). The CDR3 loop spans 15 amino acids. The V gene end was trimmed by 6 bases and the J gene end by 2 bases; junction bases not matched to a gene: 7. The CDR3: CASRDWTSGTYEQYF. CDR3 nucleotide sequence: TGCGCCAGCAGGGATTGGACTAGCGGAACCTACGAGCAGTACTTC.

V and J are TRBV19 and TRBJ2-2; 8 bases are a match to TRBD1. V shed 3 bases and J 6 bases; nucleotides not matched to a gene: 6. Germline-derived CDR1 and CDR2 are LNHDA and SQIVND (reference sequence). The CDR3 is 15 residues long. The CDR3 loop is CASSILQGAAGELFF. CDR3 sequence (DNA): TGTGCCAGTAGTATCCTTCAGGGGGCGGCCGGGGAGCTGTTTTTT.

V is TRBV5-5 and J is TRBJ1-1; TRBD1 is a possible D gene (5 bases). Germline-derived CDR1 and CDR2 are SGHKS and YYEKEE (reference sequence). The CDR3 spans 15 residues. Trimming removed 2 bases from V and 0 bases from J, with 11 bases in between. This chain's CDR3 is CASSLTGNMNTEAFF. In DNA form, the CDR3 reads TGTGCCAGCAGCTTAACAGGAAATATGAACACTGAAGCTTTCTTT.

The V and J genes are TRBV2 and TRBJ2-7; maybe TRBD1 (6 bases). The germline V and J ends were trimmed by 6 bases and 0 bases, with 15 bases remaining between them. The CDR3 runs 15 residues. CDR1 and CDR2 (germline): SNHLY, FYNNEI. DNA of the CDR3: TGTGCCAGCAGGGCAGACAGGCGCCCCTCCTACGAGCAGTACTTC. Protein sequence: CASRADRRPSYEQYF. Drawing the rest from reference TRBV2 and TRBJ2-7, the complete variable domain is EPEVTQTPSHQVTQMGQEVILRCVPISNHLYFYWYRQILGQKVEFLVSFYNNEISEKSEIFDDQFSVERPDGSNFTLKIRSTKLEDSAMYFCASRADRRPSYEQYFGPGTRLTVT.

The CDR3 protein is CASSLAGGKLFF. The CDR3 DNA reads as TGTGCCAGCAGCTTGGCGGGGGGAAAACTGTTTTTT. The chain has TRBV5-4 and TRBJ1-4, with a tentative D call TRBD1 (5 bases). The germline V gene encodes CDR1 SGHNT and CDR2 YYREEE (reference sequence). V was trimmed by 0 bases and J by 10 bases, leaving 7 bases between them. The CDR3 spans 12 residues.

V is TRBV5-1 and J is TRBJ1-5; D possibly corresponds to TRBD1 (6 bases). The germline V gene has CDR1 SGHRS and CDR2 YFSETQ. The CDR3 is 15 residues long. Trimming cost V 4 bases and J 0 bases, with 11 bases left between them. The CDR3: CASSEGGYSNQPQHF. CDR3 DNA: TGCGCCAGCAGCGAAGGGGGTTATAGCAATCAGCCCCAGCATTTT.

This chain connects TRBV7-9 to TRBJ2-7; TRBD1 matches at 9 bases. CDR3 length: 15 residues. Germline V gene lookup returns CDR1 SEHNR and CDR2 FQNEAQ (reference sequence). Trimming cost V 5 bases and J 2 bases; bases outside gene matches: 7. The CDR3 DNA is TGTGCCAGCAGCCCTGGGACAGGGCCTGCCTACGAGCAGTACTTC. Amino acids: CASSPGTGPAYEQYF. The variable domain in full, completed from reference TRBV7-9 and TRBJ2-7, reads DTGVSQNPRHKITKRGQNVTFRCDPISEHNRLYWYRQTLGQGPEFLTYFQNEAQLEKSRLLSDRFSAERPKGSFSTLEIQRTEQGDSAMYLCASSPGTGPAYEQYFGPGTRLTVT.

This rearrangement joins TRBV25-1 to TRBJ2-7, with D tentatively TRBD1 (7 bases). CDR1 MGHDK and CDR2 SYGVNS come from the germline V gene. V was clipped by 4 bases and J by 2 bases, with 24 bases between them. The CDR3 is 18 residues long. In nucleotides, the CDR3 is TGTGCCAGCAGTGCCCCAGAGGAGACCAGGGGGGAACCCTACGAGCAGTACTTC. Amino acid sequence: CASSAPEETRGEPYEQYF.

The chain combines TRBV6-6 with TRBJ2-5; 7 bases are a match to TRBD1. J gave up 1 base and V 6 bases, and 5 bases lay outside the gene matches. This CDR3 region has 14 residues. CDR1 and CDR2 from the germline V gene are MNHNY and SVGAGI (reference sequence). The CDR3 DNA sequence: TGTGCCAGCAGCGGGAACAGGGGCCAAGAGACCCAGTACTTC. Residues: CASSGNRGQETQYF.

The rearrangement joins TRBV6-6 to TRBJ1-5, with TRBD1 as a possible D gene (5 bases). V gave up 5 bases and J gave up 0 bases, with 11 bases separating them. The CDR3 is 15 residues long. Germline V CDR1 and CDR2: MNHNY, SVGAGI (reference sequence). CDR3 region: CASSRDSHSNQPQHF. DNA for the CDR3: TGTGCCAGCAGTCGAGACAGCCATAGCAATCAGCCCCAGCATTTT.

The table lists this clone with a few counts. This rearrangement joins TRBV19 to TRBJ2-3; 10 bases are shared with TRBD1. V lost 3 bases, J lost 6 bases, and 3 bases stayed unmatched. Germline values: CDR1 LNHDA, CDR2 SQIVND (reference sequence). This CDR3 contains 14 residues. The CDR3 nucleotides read TGTGCCAGTAGTATTGGGACAGGGGTCGATACGCAGTATTTT. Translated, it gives CASSIGTGVDTQYF.

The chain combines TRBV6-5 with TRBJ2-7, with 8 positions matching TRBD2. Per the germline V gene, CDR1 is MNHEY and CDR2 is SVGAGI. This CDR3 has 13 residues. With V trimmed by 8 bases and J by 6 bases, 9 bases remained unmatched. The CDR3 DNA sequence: TGTGCCAGCGGACGGGGGGGCCCGTTCGAGCAGTACTTC. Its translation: CASGRGGPFEQYF.

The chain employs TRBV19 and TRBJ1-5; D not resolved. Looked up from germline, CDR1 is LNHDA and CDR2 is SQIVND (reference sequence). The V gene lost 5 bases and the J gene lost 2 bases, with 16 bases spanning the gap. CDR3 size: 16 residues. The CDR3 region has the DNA TGTGCCAGTAGTTATCTGGTGACGCAGGGCAATCAGCCCCAGCATTTT. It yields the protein CASSYLVTQGNQPQHF.

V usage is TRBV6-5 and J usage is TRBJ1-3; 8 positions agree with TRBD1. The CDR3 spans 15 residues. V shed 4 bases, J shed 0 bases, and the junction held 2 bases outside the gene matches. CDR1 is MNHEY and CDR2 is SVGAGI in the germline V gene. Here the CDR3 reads CASSSGTGSGNTIYF. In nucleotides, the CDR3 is TGTGCCAGCAGTTCAGGGACAGGCTCTGGAAACACCATATATTTT.

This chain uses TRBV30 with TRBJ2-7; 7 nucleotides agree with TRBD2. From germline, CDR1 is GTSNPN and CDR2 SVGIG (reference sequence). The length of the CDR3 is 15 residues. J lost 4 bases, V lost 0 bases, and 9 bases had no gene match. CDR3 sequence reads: CAWSVHGSGIYEQYF. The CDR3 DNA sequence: TGTGCCTGGAGTGTACACGGGAGCGGGATTTACGAGCAGTACTTC.

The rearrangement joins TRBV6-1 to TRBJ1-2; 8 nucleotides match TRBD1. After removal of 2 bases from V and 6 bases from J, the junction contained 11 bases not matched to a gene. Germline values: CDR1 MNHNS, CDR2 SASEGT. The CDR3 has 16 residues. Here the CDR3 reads CASSEQGASSLHGYTF. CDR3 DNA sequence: TGTGCCAGCAGTGAACAGGGGGCCTCATCCCTCCATGGCTACACCTTC.

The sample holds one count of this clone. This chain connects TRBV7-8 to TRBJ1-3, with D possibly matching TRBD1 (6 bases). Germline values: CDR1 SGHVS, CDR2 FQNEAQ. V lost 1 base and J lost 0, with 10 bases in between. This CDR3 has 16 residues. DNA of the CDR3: TGTGCCAGCAGCTTAGTACAGGGTAACTCTGGAAACACCATATATTTT. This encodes CASSLVQGNSGNTIYF.

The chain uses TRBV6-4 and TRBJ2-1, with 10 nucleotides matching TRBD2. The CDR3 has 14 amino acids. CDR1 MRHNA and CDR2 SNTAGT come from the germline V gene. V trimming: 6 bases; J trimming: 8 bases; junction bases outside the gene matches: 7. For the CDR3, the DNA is TGTGCCAGCAGCGAAGCGGGGGGGCCGGATGAGCAGTTCTTC. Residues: CASSEAGGPDEQFF.

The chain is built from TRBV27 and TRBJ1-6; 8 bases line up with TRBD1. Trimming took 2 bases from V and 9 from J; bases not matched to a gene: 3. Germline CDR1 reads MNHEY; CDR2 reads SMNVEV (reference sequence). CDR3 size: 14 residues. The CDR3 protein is CASSLQGASSPLHF. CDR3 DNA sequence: TGTGCCAGCAGTTTACAGGGGGCGTCTTCACCCCTCCACTTT.

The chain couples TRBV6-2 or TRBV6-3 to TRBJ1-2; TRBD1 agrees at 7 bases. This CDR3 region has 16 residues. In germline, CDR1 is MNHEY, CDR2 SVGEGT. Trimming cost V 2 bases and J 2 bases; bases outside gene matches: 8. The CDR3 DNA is TGTGCCAGCAGTTACCGAACAGGGGCTCCGAACTATGGCTACACCTTC. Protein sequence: CASSYRTGAPNYGYTF.

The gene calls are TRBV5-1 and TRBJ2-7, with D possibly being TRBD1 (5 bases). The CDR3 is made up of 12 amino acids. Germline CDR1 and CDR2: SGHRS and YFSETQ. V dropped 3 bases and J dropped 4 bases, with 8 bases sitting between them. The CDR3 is CASSSDIYEQYF. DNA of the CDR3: TGCGCCAGCAGCTCGGACATTTACGAGCAGTACTTC.

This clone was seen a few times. CDR3 bases: TGTGCCAGCAGCTTGGACAGTCCGCTAACCTACGAGCAGTACTTC. Protein product: CASSLDSPLTYEQYF. The rearrangement links TRBV5-6 to TRBJ2-7; D is uncertain. The CDR3 sequence is 15 residues long. From germline, CDR1 is SGHDT and CDR2 YYEEEE. V was clipped by 0 bases and J by 2 bases, with 12 bases between them.

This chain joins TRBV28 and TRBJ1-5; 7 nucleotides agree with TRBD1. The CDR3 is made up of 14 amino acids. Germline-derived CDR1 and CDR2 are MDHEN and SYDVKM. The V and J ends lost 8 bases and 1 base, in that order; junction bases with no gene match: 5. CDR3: CASLRGASNQPQHF. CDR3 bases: TGTGCCAGCCTCAGGGGGGCGAGCAATCAGCCCCAGCATTTT. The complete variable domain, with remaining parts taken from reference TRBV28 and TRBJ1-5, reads DVKVTQSSRYLVKRTGEKVFLECVQDMDHENMFWYRQDPGLGLRLIYFSYDVKMKEKGDIPEGYSVSREKKERFSLILESASTNQTSMYLCASLRGASNQPQHFGDGTRLSIL.

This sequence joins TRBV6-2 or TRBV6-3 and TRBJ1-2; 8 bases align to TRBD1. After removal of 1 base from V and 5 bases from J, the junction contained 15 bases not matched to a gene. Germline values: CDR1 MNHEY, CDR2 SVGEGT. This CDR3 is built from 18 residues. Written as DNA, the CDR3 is TGTGCCAGCAGTTACTTCAGGGCGACGGACAGGGATAGATATGGCTACACCTTC. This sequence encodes CASSYFRATDRDRYGYTF.

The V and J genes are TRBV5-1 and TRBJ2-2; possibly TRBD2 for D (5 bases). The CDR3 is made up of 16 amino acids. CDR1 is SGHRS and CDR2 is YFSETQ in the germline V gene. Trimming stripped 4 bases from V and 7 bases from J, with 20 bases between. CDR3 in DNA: TGCGCCAGCAGCCCGTTTACTAGGAGCCAACTCGGGGAGCTGTTTTTT. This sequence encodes CASSPFTRSQLGELFF.

The DNA for the CDR3 is TGCAGCGTAGGCGGGGGGGCTAACGGGGAGCTGTTTTTT. This codes for CSVGGGANGELFF. The rearrangement uses TRBV29-1 and TRBJ2-2; the match to TRBD2 covers 9 bases. CDR3 length: 13 amino acids. With 6 bases clipped from V and 7 bases from J, the junction kept 6 bases outside the gene matches. Germline assignment: CDR1 SQVTM and CDR2 ANQGSEA.

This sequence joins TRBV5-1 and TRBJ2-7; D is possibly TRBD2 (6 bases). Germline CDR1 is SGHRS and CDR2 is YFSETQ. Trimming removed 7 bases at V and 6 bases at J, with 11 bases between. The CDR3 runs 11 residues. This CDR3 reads CASEAGGEQYF. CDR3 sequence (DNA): TGCGCCAGCGAGGCCGGGGGCGAGCAGTACTTC.